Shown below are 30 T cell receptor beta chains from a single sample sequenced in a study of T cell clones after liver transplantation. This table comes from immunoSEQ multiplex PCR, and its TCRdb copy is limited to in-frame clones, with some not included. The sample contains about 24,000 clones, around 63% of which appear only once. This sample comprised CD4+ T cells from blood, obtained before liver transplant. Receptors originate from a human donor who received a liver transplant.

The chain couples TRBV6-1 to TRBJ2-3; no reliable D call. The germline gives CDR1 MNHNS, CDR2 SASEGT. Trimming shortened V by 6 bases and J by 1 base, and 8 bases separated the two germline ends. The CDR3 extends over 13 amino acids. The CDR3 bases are TGTGCCAGCAGGGATACAGGCACAGATACGCAGTATTTT. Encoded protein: CASRDTGTDTQYF.

CDR3: CASDGGDMGNYEQYF. DNA for the CDR3: TGTGCCAGCGATGGGGGAGATATGGGGAACTACGAGCAGTACTTC. The chain uses TRBV28 and TRBJ2-7, with D perhaps TRBD1 or TRBD2 (5 bases each). The CDR3 is made up of 15 amino acids. Germline V CDR1 and CDR2: MDHEN, SYDVKM. Trimming removed 8 bases at V and 3 bases at J, with 20 bases between.

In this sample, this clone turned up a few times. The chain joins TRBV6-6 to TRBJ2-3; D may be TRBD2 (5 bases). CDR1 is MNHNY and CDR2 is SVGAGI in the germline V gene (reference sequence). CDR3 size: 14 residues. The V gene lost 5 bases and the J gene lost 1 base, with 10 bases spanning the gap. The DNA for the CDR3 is TGTGCCAGCAGTCACGGAGGTCGCACAGATACGCAGTATTTT. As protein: CASSHGGRTDTQYF.

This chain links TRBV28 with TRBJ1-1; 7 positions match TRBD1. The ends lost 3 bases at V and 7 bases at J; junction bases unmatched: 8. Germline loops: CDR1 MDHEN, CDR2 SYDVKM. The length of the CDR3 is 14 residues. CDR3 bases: TGTGCCAGCAGTTTTGAAGACAGGGCGTTTGAAGCTTTCTTT. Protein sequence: CASSFEDRAFEAFF.

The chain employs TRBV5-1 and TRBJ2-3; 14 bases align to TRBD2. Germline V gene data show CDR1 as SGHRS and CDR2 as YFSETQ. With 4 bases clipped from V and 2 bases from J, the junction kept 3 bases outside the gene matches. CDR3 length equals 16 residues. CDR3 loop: CASSMTSGGATDTQYF. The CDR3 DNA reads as TGCGCCAGCAGCATGACTAGCGGGGGGGCCACAGATACGCAGTATTTT.

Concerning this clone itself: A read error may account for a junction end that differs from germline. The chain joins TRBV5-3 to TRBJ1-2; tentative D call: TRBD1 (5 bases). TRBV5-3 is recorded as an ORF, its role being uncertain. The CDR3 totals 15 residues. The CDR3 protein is CASSLASGKHYGYTF. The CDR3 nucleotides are TGTGCCAGCAGCTTGGCGTCAGGGAAGCACTATGGCTACACCTTC.

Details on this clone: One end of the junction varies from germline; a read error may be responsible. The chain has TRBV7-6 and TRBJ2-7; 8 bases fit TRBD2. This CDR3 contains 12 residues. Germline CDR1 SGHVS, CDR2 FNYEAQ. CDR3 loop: CASSHGGGGYDF. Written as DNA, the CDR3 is TGTGCCAGCAGCCATGGGGGCGGGGGGTACGATTTC.

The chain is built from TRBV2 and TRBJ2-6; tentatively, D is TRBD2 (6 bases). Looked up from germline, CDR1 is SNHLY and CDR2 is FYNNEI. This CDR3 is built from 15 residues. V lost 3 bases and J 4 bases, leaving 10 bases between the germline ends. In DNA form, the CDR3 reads TGTGCCAGCAGTGAGGAGGGAGCGGGGGCCAACGTCCTGACTTTC. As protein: CASSEEGAGANVLTF.

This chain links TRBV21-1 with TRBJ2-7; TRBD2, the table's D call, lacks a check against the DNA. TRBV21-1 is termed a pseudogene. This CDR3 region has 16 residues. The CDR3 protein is CASSTQTSGRFDEQYV. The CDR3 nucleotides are TGTGCCAGCAGCACTCAGACTAGCGGGAGGTTTGACGAGCAGTACGTC.

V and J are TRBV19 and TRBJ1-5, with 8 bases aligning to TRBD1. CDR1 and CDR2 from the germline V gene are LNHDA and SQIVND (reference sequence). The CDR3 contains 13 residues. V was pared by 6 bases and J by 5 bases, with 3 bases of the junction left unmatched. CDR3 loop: CASSGQGHQPQHF. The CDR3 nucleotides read TGTGCCAGTAGCGGACAGGGCCATCAGCCCCAGCATTTT.

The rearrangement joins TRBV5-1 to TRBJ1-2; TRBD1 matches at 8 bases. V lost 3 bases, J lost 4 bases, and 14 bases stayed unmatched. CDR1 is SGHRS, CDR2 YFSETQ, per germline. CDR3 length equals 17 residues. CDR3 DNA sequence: TGCGCCAGCAGCTACGGGGACAGGACCGGGAAGGGCTATGGCTACACCTTC. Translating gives CASSYGDRTGKGYGYTF. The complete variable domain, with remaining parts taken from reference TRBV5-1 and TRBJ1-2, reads KAGVTQTPRYLIKTRGQQVTLSCSPISGHRSVSWYQQTPGQGLQFLFEYFSETQRNKGNFPGRFSGRQFSNSRSEMNVSTLELGDSALYLCASSYGDRTGKGYGYTFGSGTRLTVV.

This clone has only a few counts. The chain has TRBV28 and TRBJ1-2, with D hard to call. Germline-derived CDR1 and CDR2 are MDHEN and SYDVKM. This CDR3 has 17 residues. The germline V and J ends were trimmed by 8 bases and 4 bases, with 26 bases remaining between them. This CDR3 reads CASQSHSGIPGGYGYTF. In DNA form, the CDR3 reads TGTGCCAGCCAATCTCATAGCGGGATCCCAGGTGGCTATGGCTACACCTTC.

CDR3 bases: TGTGCCTGGAGTGTGGGGCTAGCGGGAGAATCGGAGACCCAGTACTTC. Translation: CAWSVGLAGESETQYF. The genes are TRBV30 and TRBJ2-5; the match to TRBD2 covers 10 bases. The CDR3 loop spans 16 amino acids. CDR1 GTSNPN and CDR2 SVGIG come from the germline V gene (reference sequence). Trimming at V came to 0 bases and at J to 5 bases, leaving 9 bases not matched to a gene.

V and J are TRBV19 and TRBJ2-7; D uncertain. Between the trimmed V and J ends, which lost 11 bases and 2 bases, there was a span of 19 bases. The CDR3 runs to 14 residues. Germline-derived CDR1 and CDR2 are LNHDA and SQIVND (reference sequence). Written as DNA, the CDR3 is TGTGCCCGAAGAATAAGGGCATTAACCTACGAGCAGTACGTC. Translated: CARRIRALTYEQYV.

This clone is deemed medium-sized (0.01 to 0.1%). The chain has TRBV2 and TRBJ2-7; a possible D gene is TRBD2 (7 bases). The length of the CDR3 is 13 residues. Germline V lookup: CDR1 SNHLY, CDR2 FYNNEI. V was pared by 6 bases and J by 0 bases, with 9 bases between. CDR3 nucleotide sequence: TGTGCCAGCAGGCGGGGGCCCTCCTACGAGCAGTACTTC. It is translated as CASRRGPSYEQYF.

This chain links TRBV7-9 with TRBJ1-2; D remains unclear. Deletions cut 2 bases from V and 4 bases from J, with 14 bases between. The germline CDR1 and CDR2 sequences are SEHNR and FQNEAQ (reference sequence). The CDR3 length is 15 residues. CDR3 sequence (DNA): TGTGCCAGCAGCTTATCTGGGGTTGTTGGCTATGGCTACACCTTC. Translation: CASSLSGVVGYGYTF. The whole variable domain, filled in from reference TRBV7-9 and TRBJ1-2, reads DTGVSQNPRHKITKRGQNVTFRCDPISEHNRLYWYRQTLGQGPEFLTYFQNEAQLEKSRLLSDRFSAERPKGSFSTLEIQRTEQGDSAMYLCASSLSGVVGYGYTFGSGTRLTVV.

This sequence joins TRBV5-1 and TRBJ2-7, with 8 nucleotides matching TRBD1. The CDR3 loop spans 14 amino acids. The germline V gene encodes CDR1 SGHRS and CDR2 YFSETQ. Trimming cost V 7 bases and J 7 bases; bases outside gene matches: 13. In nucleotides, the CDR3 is TGCGCCAGCTCCCCGGACCAGGGGGCCGGGGAGCAGTACTTC. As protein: CASSPDQGAGEQYF.

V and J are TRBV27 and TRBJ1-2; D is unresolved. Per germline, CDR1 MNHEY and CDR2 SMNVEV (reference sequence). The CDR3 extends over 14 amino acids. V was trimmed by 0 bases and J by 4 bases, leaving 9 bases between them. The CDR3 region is CASSLSRESYGYTF. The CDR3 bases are TGTGCCAGCAGTTTATCGAGGGAGAGCTATGGCTACACCTTC.

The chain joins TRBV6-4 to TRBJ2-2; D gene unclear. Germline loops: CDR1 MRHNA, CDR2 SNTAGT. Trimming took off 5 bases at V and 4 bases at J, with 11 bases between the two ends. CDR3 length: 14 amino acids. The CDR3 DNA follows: TGTGCCAGCAGTTCCGAACCCTCCACCGGGGAGCTGTTTTTT. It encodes CASSSEPSTGELFF.

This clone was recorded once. CDR3 residues: CASSLNVGETQYF. CDR3 DNA sequence: TGCGCCAGCAGCTTGAACGTTGGAGAGACCCAGTACTTC. This rearrangement joins TRBV5-1 to TRBJ2-5, with D unclear. Germline V gives CDR1 SGHRS, CDR2 YFSETQ. V was pared by 1 base and J by 4 bases, with 8 bases between. The CDR3 contains 13 residues.

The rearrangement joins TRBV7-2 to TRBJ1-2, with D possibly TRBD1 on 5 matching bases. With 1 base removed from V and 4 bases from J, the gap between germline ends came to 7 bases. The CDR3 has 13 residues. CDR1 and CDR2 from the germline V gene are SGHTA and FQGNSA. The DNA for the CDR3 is TGTGCCAGCAGCTTAGGTGGGGGCTATGGCTACACCTTC. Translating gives CASSLGGGYGYTF.

The CDR3 coding sequence is TGTGCCACAGATACAGGGATAAGCTCCTATAATTCACCCCTCCACTTT. Encoded protein: CATDTGISSYNSPLHF. This chain joins TRBV30 and TRBJ1-6, with TRBD1 as a possible D gene (6 bases). This CDR3 is built from 16 residues. Trimming removed 8 bases at V and 0 bases at J, with 17 bases between. CDR1 and CDR2 (germline): GTSNPN, SVGIG (reference sequence).

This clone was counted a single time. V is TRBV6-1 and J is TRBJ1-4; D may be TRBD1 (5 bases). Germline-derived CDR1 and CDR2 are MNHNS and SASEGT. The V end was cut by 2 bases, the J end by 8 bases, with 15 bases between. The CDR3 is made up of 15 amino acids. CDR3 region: CASSESGGAREKLFF. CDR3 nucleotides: TGTGCCAGCAGTGAATCGGGTGGGGCCAGAGAAAAACTGTTTTTT.

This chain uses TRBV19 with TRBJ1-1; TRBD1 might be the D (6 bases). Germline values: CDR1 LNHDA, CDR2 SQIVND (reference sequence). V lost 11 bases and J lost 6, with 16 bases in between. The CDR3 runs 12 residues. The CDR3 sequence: CAAGAGWSEAFF. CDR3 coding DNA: TGTGCCGCAGGGGCAGGGTGGTCTGAAGCTTTCTTT.

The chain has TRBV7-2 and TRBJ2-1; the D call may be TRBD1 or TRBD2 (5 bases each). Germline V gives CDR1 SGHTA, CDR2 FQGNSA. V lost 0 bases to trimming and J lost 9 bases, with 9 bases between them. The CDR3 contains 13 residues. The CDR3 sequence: CASSLADGGEQFF. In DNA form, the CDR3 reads TGTGCCAGCAGCTTAGCCGATGGGGGTGAGCAGTTCTTC.

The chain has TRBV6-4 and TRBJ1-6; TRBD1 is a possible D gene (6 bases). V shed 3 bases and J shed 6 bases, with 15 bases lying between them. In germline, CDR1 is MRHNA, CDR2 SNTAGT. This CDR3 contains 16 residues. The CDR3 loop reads CASSESGGRGNSPLHF. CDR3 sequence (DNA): TGTGCCAGCAGTGAATCTGGGGGGCGCGGTAATTCACCCCTCCACTTT.

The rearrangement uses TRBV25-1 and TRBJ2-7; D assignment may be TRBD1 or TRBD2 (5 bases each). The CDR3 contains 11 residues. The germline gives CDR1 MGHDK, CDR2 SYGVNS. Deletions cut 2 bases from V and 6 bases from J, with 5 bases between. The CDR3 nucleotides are TGTGCCAGCAGTGAAGGGGGCGAGCAGTACTTC. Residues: CASSEGGEQYF.

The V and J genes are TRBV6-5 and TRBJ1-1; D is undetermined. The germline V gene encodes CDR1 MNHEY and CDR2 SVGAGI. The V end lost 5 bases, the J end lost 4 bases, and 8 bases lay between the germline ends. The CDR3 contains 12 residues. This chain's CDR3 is CASSPLGTEAFF. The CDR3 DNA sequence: TGTGCCAGCAGTCCGCTTGGCACTGAAGCTTTCTTT.

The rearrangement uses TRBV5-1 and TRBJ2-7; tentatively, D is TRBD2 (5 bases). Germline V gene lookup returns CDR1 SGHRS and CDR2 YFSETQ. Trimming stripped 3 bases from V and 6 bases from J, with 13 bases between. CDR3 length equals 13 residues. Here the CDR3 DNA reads TGCGCCAGCAGCTCCCGCGAGGGTATCGAGCAGTACTTC. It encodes CASSSREGIEQYF.

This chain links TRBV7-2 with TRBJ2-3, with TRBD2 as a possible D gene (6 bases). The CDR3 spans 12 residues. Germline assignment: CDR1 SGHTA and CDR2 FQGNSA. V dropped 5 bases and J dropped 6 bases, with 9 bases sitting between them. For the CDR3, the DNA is TGTGCCAGCAGCCACAGCGGGGATACGCAGTATTTT. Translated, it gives CASSHSGDTQYF.